The TCR beta chain described here comes from a study of T cell changes during pregnancy in multiple sclerosis (dated by TCRdb to the late 2010s). Study-wide context: In women with multiple sclerosis, the researchers looked at how the T cell repertoire shifted as pregnancy progressed.

The method behind the library was the immunoSEQ multiplex PCR assay. Drawn from immuneACCESS, this table holds only the in-frame rearrangements with V and J called that TCRdb kept. Clones are partly lost; checked studies trace under half to an unresolved V gene and leave the rest unexplained. For this sample the table gives fewer than 75,000 clones, of which roughly 90% were detected only once. About 3.8% of the sample comes from the top ten. Per the germline V gene, SGHAT is the CDR1 and FQNNGV is the CDR2. V is pared back by 5 bases and J by 6 bases, with 17 bases lying between the germline termini. The CDR3 spans 15 residues, from the cysteine through the phenylalanine. The kept DNA is CDR3 alone, 45 bases in frame from the first base. A remark on this clone: Its cognate antigen has yet to be identified. There are no base qualities to consult, and no much larger clone falls within one base.

The specimen comprised peripheral blood, sampled after pregnancy. The chain couples TRBV11-2 to TRBJ2-1; a tentative D call is TRBD2 (5 bases match). The source is a female donor in good health, enrolled as a control in a pregnancy study. The DNA sequence is TGTGCCAGCAGCCATCCACTACTAGAGGGCAATGAGCAGTTCTTC. Translated, it gives CASSHPLLEGNEQFF.